The 24 T cell receptor beta chains in this list originate from one sample, sequenced in a study of graft-versus-host responses after intestinal transplantation. Clones were read by immunoSEQ multiplex PCR, and TCRdb kept only the in-frame ones, dropping some. The table has 35,000 to 45,000 clones, about 95% seen once. Antigens of these TCRs are unknown. Sequenced material: unstimulated CD8+ T cells sorted from spleen or lymph node cells, taken before transplant. The receptors originated from a human donor who was the organ donor for an intestinal transplant.

The rearrangement uses TRBV11-2 and TRBJ2-3; TRBD2 matches at 7 bases. Germline CDR1 and CDR2: SGHAT and FQNNGV. J gave up 1 base and V 0 bases, and 4 bases lay outside the gene matches. The CDR3 loop spans 16 amino acids. The CDR3: CASSLDGLAGTDTQYF. The CDR3 DNA is TGTGCCAGCAGCTTAGATGGCCTAGCGGGCACAGATACGCAGTATTTT.

This rearrangement joins TRBV30 to TRBJ2-7; 8 positions agree with TRBD1. V lost 6 bases and J lost 3; bases outside the gene matches: 19. The CDR3 spans 17 residues. The germline CDR1 and CDR2 sequences are GTSNPN and SVGIG (reference sequence). CDR3 in amino acids: CACLLPYTGGFDYEQYF. In DNA, the CDR3 is TGTGCCTGTCTCCTGCCTTATACAGGGGGATTTGACTACGAGCAGTACTTC.

The V and J genes are TRBV21-1 and TRBJ2-3. TRBV21-1 constitutes a pseudogene. The CDR3 loop spans 13 amino acids. Written as DNA, the CDR3 is TGTGCCAGCAGCACTGGGACCACAGATACGCAGTATTTT. Amino acids: CASSTGTTDTQYF.

CDR3 residues: CASSKMTVLFNYGYTF. The CDR3 DNA sequence: TGTGCCAGCAGCAAAATGACAGTCCTTTTTAACTATGGCTACACCTTC. The chain employs TRBV7-9 and TRBJ1-2; TRBD1 might be the D (5 bases). V was clipped by 5 bases and J by 1 base, with 17 bases between them. This CDR3 comprises 16 residues. CDR1 and CDR2 (germline): SEHNR, FQNEAQ (reference sequence).

This chain links TRBV6-6 with TRBJ2-5, with D perhaps given as TRBD1 or TRBD2 (6 bases each). In germline, CDR1 is MNHNY, CDR2 SVGAGI (reference sequence). The CDR3 consists of 13 residues. The V end lost 6 bases, the J end lost 1 base, and 9 bases lay between the germline ends. The DNA of the CDR3 is TGTGCCAGCAGCTGGGGGGCCCAAGAGACCCAGTACTTC. Its translation: CASSWGAQETQYF.

This chain uses TRBV6-1 with TRBJ1-5, with a tentative D call TRBD1 (5 bases). Germline V gene data show CDR1 as MNHNS and CDR2 as SASEGT. The V end was cut by 7 bases, the J end by 0 bases, with 13 bases between. The CDR3 length is 15 residues. The CDR3 spells CASILRQYSNQPQHF. CDR3 DNA: TGTGCCAGCATCTTACGACAGTATAGCAATCAGCCCCAGCATTTT.

The chain joins TRBV7-9 to TRBJ1-1; perhaps TRBD1 as D (5 bases). This CDR3 has 16 amino acids. The germline V and J ends were trimmed by 5 bases and 3 bases, with 19 bases remaining between them. Germline V CDR1 and CDR2: SEHNR, FQNEAQ (reference sequence). In DNA form, the CDR3 reads TGTGCCAGCAGCCTAGATCGGTGGGGCGCGGACACTGAAGCTTTCTTT. This translates into CASSLDRWGADTEAFF. Looking up the rest from reference TRBV7-9 and TRBJ1-1 gives the full variable domain: DTGVSQNPRHKITKRGQNVTFRCDPISEHNRLYWYRQTLGQGPEFLTYFQNEAQLEKSRLLSDRFSAERPKGSFSTLEIQRTEQGDSAMYLCASSLDRWGADTEAFFGQGTRLTVV.

The DNA for the CDR3 is TGTGCCAGCAGTGGGGGAACAGGAAACACTGAAGCTTTCTTT. Its translation is CASSGGTGNTEAFF. The rearrangement links TRBV25-1 to TRBJ1-1; D is perhaps TRBD1 (5 bases). CDR3 size: 14 residues. Germline CDR1 reads MGHDK; CDR2 reads SYGVNS. Trimming cost V 4 bases and J 2 bases, with 11 bases left between them.

This chain links TRBV5-4 with TRBJ2-3; 9 bases align to TRBD2. Trimming cost V 8 bases and J 4 bases; bases outside gene matches: 8. The V gene's germline CDR1 is SGHNT and CDR2 YYREEE (reference sequence). CDR3 length equals 14 residues. This chain's CDR3 is CASCSGGAPDTQYF. For the CDR3, the DNA is TGTGCCAGTTGTAGCGGGGGTGCCCCAGATACGCAGTATTTT. Supplemented by reference TRBV5-4 and TRBJ2-3, the full variable domain reads ETGVTQSPTHLIKTRGQQVTLRCSSQSGHNTVSWYQQALGQGPQFIFQYYREEENGRGNFPPRFSGLQFPNYSSELNVNALELDDSALYLCASCSGGAPDTQYFGPGTRLTVL.

This chain links TRBV5-1 with TRBJ1-1; D is undetermined. Per germline, CDR1 SGHRS and CDR2 YFSETQ. Trimming shortened V by 0 bases and J by 1 base, and 7 bases separated the two germline ends. The length of the CDR3 is 14 residues. CDR3 sequence (DNA): TGCGCCAGCAGCTTGGTAGGGAAGAACACTGAAGCTTTCTTT. The encoded protein is CASSLVGKNTEAFF.

The V and J genes are TRBV27 and TRBJ2-7, with 7 bases that match TRBD1. The germline V gene encodes CDR1 MNHEY and CDR2 SMNVEV (reference sequence). This CDR3 is 14 amino acids long. Losses at the gene ends were 5 bases for V and 2 bases for J; bases not matched to a gene: 6. DNA for the CDR3: TGTGCCAGCAGTACGACAAGGGGGCCCTACGAGCAGTACTTC. Its translation is CASSTTRGPYEQYF.

This clone was detected only once. This rearrangement joins TRBV4-3 to TRBJ2-1; 9 bases align to TRBD2. The CDR3 spans 14 residues. Germline V gene sequence: CDR1 LGHNA, CDR2 YSLEER. Germline trimming cut 3 bases from V and 8 bases from J; bases unmatched to any gene: 5. This CDR3 reads CASSQRLAVDEQFF. In nucleotides, the CDR3 is TGCGCCAGCAGCCAGAGACTAGCGGTCGATGAGCAGTTCTTC.

The chain couples TRBV6-5 to TRBJ1-2; the D is unclear. Between the trimmed V and J ends, which lost 5 bases and 4 bases, there was a span of 11 bases. The CDR3 runs to 13 residues. Germline CDR1 MNHEY, CDR2 SVGAGI. This CDR3 is CASSDSAIYGYTF. CDR3 nucleotide sequence: TGTGCCAGCAGTGATTCGGCGATCTATGGCTACACCTTC.

This clone was seen once. V is TRBV11-2 and J is TRBJ2-5, with 7 nucleotides matching TRBD1. Germline V CDR1 and CDR2: SGHAT, FQNNGV. The V gene end was trimmed by 5 bases and the J gene end by 3 bases; junction bases not matched to a gene: 12. CDR3 size: 16 residues. The CDR3 region is CASSISYGTDKETQYF. The CDR3 DNA follows: TGTGCCAGCAGCATCTCCTACGGGACAGACAAAGAGACCCAGTACTTC.

This clone was found a few times. V and J are TRBV13 and TRBJ1-1, with D hard to call. Germline V gene data show CDR1 as PRHDT and CDR2 as FYEKMQ (reference sequence). The CDR3 contains 15 residues. V was shortened by 0 bases and J by 0 bases, with 8 bases between the two germline ends. The CDR3 nucleotides read TGTGCCAGCAGCTTAGGCGGTCCTATGAACACTGAAGCTTTCTTT. Its translation is CASSLGGPMNTEAFF.

The gene calls are TRBV6-1 and TRBJ2-2, with D perhaps TRBD2 (7 bases). With 3 bases removed from V and 4 bases from J, the gap between germline ends came to 21 bases. Germline-derived CDR1 and CDR2 are MNHNS and SASEGT. The CDR3 has 18 amino acids. CDR3 sequence reads: CASSDRVAGDMSTGELFF. The CDR3 DNA reads TGTGCCAGCAGTGACCGCGTGGCGGGGGACATGAGCACCGGGGAGCTGTTTTTT.

The chain carries TRBV4-3 and TRBJ2-7, with no clear D. The length of the CDR3 is 15 residues. Deletions cut 2 bases from V and 6 bases from J, with 17 bases between. From germline, CDR1 is LGHNA and CDR2 YSLEER. The chain's CDR3 is CASSQFHHIRSEQYF. As DNA, the CDR3 is TGCGCCAGCAGCCAATTTCACCACATCCGGTCCGAGCAGTACTTC.

V is TRBV7-9 and J is TRBJ2-5; perhaps TRBD1 as D (5 bases). The V end was cut by 6 bases, the J end by 0 bases, with 14 bases between. Germline CDR1 SEHNR, CDR2 FQNEAQ (reference sequence). The CDR3 loop spans 15 amino acids. CDR3 loop: CASSSRQSNQETQYF. CDR3 nucleotides: TGTGCCAGCAGTTCCCGACAGTCAAACCAAGAGACCCAGTACTTC.

The chain combines TRBV10-3 with TRBJ1-5; D ambiguous. The CDR3 consists of 15 residues. The germline CDR1 and CDR2 sequences are ENHRY and SYGVKD. Trimming took off 0 bases at V and 1 base at J, with 7 bases between the two ends. The CDR3 DNA follows: TGTGCCATCAGTGAGTCGACGAGAAGCAATCAGCCCCAGCATTTT. It codes for CAISESTRSNQPQHF.

This chain connects TRBV30 to TRBJ2-3; D unresolved. The CDR3 contains 13 residues. CDR1 is GTSNPN and CDR2 is SVGIG in the germline V gene (reference sequence). Deletions cut 5 bases from V and 4 bases from J, with 13 bases between. The CDR3 loop reads CAWEPVGADTQYF. CDR3 coding DNA: TGTGCCTGGGAACCGGTGGGCGCAGATACGCAGTATTTT.

This chain connects TRBV19 to TRBJ1-1, with D tentatively TRBD1 (6 bases). Germline V CDR1 and CDR2: LNHDA, SQIVND (reference sequence). V lost 7 bases and J 9 bases, leaving 24 bases between the germline ends. The CDR3 totals 15 residues. The CDR3 loop is CASIEDSWPNAKAFF. CDR3 nucleotide sequence: TGTGCCAGTATCGAGGACAGTTGGCCCAACGCTAAAGCTTTCTTT.

The J gene is TRBJ1-6, the V gene TRBV7-2; the D gene is possibly TRBD1 (6 bases). Trimming stripped 1 base from V and 7 bases from J, with 20 bases between. The CDR3 is made up of 18 amino acids. Germline assignment: CDR1 SGHTA and CDR2 FQGNSA. The CDR3 sequence is CASSLDPLTQGLNSPLHF. The DNA for the CDR3 is TGTGCCAGCAGCTTAGACCCTTTGACACAGGGTTTGAATTCACCCCTCCACTTT.

The chain carries TRBV7-2 and TRBJ1-2; no clear D gene. V lost 1 base and J lost 5, with 11 bases in between. Germline V gene lookup returns CDR1 SGHTA and CDR2 FQGNSA. CDR3 size: 14 residues. In nucleotides, the CDR3 is TGTGCCAGCAGCTTAGGTTCAGGCCGATATGGCTACACCTTC. Translated, it gives CASSLGSGRYGYTF.

The chain is built from TRBV14 and TRBJ1-2; D perhaps matches TRBD1 (6 bases). Per germline, CDR1 SGHDN and CDR2 FVKESK. Trimming left V 0 bases short and J 2 bases short, with 16 bases between. The CDR3 contains 17 residues. The CDR3 DNA reads as TGTGCCAGCAGCCAAGATAAATGGTGGGGGCGCAACTATGGCTACACCTTC. This codes for CASSQDKWWGRNYGYTF.